This T cell receptor beta chain was retrieved from a study of T-cell memory formation after mild COVID-19. Study-wide context: Largely, TCR clusters stayed within a single donor. Findings of the study overall: The appearance of some responding clones in pre-infection memory suggested that cross-reactive memory joined. Contracting clones localized mainly to CM and EM when CD4+ and mainly to EMRA when CD8+. CD4/CD8 balance held among clones contracting day 15 to 85, and later expanders leaned CD4+.

V was shortened by 2 bases and J by 1 base, with 11 bases between the two germline ends. CDR3 length: 15 residues. Germline lookup yields CDR1 LNHDA and CDR2 SQIVND (reference sequence). This clonotype came up a few times. Its antigen is unknown. MiXCR, applied by TCRdb to the 5' RACE reads, yields one record per CDR3 protein. The sample shows just under 350,000 distinct CDR3 sequences, approximately 12% of them seen only once. What was sequenced was PBMCs or a T cell subset sorted from them (not recorded which). The V call is TRBV19, the J call TRBJ2-5, with D tentatively TRBD1 (5 bases). This clonotype originated in a man younger than 35 who had mild COVID-19 (a few samples of this study predate the infection). Cell type and time point are not known. The CDR3 region has the DNA TGTGCCAGTAGTATAACTACAGGACCCCAAGAGACCCAGTACTTC. Translation: CASSITTGPQETQYF.